This is a list of T cell receptor beta chains from one sample in a study of shared clonotypes between healthy human individuals. Clones were read by immunoSEQ multiplex PCR, and TCRdb kept only the in-frame ones, dropping some. The sample has 2 million to 3 million clones, more than 85% seen once; the top ten hold roughly 0.39%. Sequences were obtained from naive CD4+ T cells from PBMCs. Every receptor here comes from a young man in good health. Some clones in this sample may be carry-over from other donors' samples. The CDR3 runs from the conserved cysteine through the conserved F or W. Each record gives: clone size, V gene, J gene, D gene, CDR3 protein, CDR3 DNA. D genes are given only for firm matches. Some rows have no size entry. The others give once, few or many, or a class for an expanded clone.

-	TRBV7-8	TRBJ1-1	TRBD1	CASSPGGGTEAFF	TGTGCCAGCAGCCCAGGGGGGGGGACTGAAGCTTTCTTT
-	TRBV19	TRBJ2-3	TRBD2	CASSGTPDTQYF	TGTGCCAGCAGCGGGACCCCAGATACGCAGTATTTT
-	TRBV28	TRBJ1-2	-	CASSPTTGSVALSYGYTF	TGTGCCAGCAGTCCCACGACAGGCAGCGTAGCCCTCAGCTATGGCTACACCTTC
-	TRBV6-5	TRBJ2-5	-	CASSTQGGEYF	TGTGCCAGCAGTACCCAGGGGGGTGAGTACTTC
-	TRBV2	TRBJ1-1	-	CASSQTTVNTEAFF	TGTGCCAGCAGCCAGACGACAGTCAACACTGAAGCTTTCTTT
-	TRBV7-3	TRBJ1-1	-	CASSPSGALNTEAFF	TGTGCCAGCAGCCCTTCGGGGGCCCTAAACACTGAAGCTTTCTTT
-	TRBV18	TRBJ1-1	-	CASSPLAGMNTEAFF	TGTGCCAGCTCACCCCTCGCAGGTATGAACACTGAAGCTTTCTTT
-	TRBV29-1	TRBJ1-1	-	CSVCRGTGTEAFF	TGCAGCGTATGTAGGGGGACCGGCACTGAAGCTTTCTTT
-	TRBV7-6	TRBJ1-3	-	CASSLLPPVRGNTIYF	TGTGCCAGCAGCTTACTGCCCCCGGTGAGAGGAAACACCATATATTTT
-	TRBV4-3	TRBJ2-7	-	CASSQDGQGSYEQYF	TGCGCCAGCAGCCAAGACGGCCAGGGCTCCTACGAGCAGTACTTC
-	TRBV5-1	TRBJ2-2	TRBD1	CASSQGQGESGELFF	TGCGCCAGCAGCCAAGGACAGGGGGAGTCCGGGGAGCTGTTTTTT
-	TRBV18	TRBJ2-7	TRBD2	CASSPPREVFGGYEQYF	TGTGCCAGCTCACCTCCCCGGGAGGTGTTCGGGGGCTACGAGCAGTACTTC
-	TRBV5-1	TRBJ2-3	-	CASSPDLNTQYF	TGCGCCAGCAGCCCAGACCTGAATACGCAGTATTTT
-	TRBV5-1	TRBJ2-7	-	CASSLGGRTFYEQYF	TGCGCCAGCAGCTTGGGGGGACGCACCTTCTACGAGCAGTACTTC
-	TRBV7-6	TRBJ2-7	-	CASSLVAGSYEQYF	TGTGCCAGCAGCTTAGTGGCGGGATCGTACGAGCAGTACTTC
-	TRBV29-1	TRBJ2-3	-	CSVGGVLGGADTQYF	TGCAGCGTTGGGGGGGTCCTTGGAGGCGCAGATACGCAGTATTTT
-	TRBV28	TRBJ2-1	TRBD1	CASSGTGRAPNEQFF	TGTGCCAGCAGTGGGACAGGGAGGGCCCCCAATGAGCAGTTCTTC
-	TRBV6-6	TRBJ2-3	TRBD2	CASSRGLAYTDTQYF	TGTGCCAGCAGCCGGGGACTAGCGTACACAGATACGCAGTATTTT
once	TRBV7-8	TRBJ2-3	TRBD1	CASSLTGGKGDTQYF	TGTGCCAGCAGCCTAACAGGGGGTAAGGGCGATACGCAGTATTTT
-	TRBV5-1	TRBJ2-1	TRBD2	CASSLPSGSYNEQFF	TGCGCCAGCAGCTTGCCTAGCGGGAGTTACAATGAGCAGTTCTTC
-	TRBV6-5	TRBJ2-5	-	CATRGGEETQYF	TGTGCCACCCGTGGGGGAGAAGAGACCCAGTACTTC
-	TRBV2	TRBJ2-3	TRBD2	CASTLAGGANADTQYF	TGTGCCAGCACCCTAGCGGGGGGCGCGAACGCAGATACGCAGTATTTT
-	TRBV4-1	TRBJ2-7	TRBD1	CASRKAGGSYEQYF	TGCGCCAGCAGAAAAGCAGGGGGAAGCTACGAGCAGTACTTC
-	TRBV27	TRBJ2-7	TRBD2	CASSLGLAGTYEQYF	TGTGCCAGCAGTTTGGGTCTAGCGGGGACCTACGAGCAGTACTTC
once	TRBV7-2	TRBJ1-5	TRBD1	CASSDGQGSNQPQHF	TGTGCCAGCAGCGATGGACAGGGAAGCAATCAGCCCCAGCATTTT
few	TRBV30	TRBJ1-1	-	CAWSVRRETEAFF	TGTGCCTGGAGTGTAAGGCGGGAAACTGAAGCTTTCTTT
-	TRBV25-1	TRBJ2-5	TRBD1	CASSDPGTDQETQYF	TGTGCCAGCAGTGACCCCGGGACAGATCAAGAGACCCAGTACTTC
-	TRBV7-2	TRBJ2-5	TRBD2	CASSLGTSGRGETQYF	TGTGCCAGCAGCTTAGGGACTAGCGGGAGGGGAGAGACCCAGTACTTC
-	TRBV18	TRBJ2-1	TRBD2	CASSPRPGTSYNEQFF	TGTGCCAGCTCACCACGTCCCGGGACTAGCTACAATGAGCAGTTCTTC
few	TRBV6-5	TRBJ1-2	-	CASISPAGGHYGYTF	TGTGCCAGCATTTCCCCGGCGGGGGGTCACTATGGCTACACCTTC
-	TRBV15	TRBJ2-1	-	CATSPLGPDGNEQFF	TGTGCCACCAGCCCATTGGGCCCCGACGGCAATGAGCAGTTCTTC
-	TRBV5-4	TRBJ2-7	TRBD2	CASSLGLADSYEQYF	TGTGCCAGCAGCTTGGGGCTAGCGGATTCCTACGAGCAGTACTTC
-	TRBV5-4	TRBJ2-3	-	CASSPQSTDTQYF	TGTGCCAGCAGCCCACAGAGCACAGATACGCAGTATTTT
-	TRBV19	TRBJ1-2	TRBD1	CASTPSTGDYGYTF	TGTGCCAGTACCCCATCGACAGGGGACTATGGCTACACCTTC
-	TRBV5-1	TRBJ2-1	TRBD1	CASSPGTAAYNEQFF	TGCGCCAGCAGCCCCGGGACAGCCGCCTACAATGAGCAGTTCTTC
-	TRBV23-1	TRBJ1-1	-	CASSQGVGTEAFF	TGCGCCAGCAGTCAGGGGGTCGGCACTGAAGCTTTCTTT
-	TRBV7-8	TRBJ2-2	TRBD2	CASSLVGVASGFPGELFF	TGTGCCAGCAGCTTAGTTGGCGTTGCTAGCGGATTTCCCGGGGAGCTGTTTTTT
-	TRBV4-2	TRBJ2-1	-	CASSHTPGWDNEQFF	TGTGCCAGCAGCCACACACCCGGCTGGGACAATGAGCAGTTCTTC
few	TRBV7-3	TRBJ1-1	-	CASSREGRSEAFF	TGTGCCAGCAGCAGGGAGGGCAGGAGTGAAGCTTTCTTT
-	TRBV18	TRBJ1-2	-	CASSPDSYGYTF	TGTGCCAGCTCACCCGACAGCTATGGCTACACCTTC
-	TRBV15	TRBJ2-7	TRBD2	CATSRDRAGGSEQYF	TGTGCCACCAGCAGAGATCGGGCGGGAGGAAGCGAGCAGTACTTC
-	TRBV13	TRBJ2-7	-	CASSPTREGAAQYF	TGTGCCAGCAGCCCGACGAGGGAGGGGGCGGCGCAGTACTTC
-	TRBV7-2	TRBJ2-1	-	CASSLARTTGAQQFF	TGTGCCAGCAGCTTAGCTAGGACGACGGGGGCACAGCAGTTCTTC
-	TRBV28	TRBJ1-3	TRBD1	CASSLYGDRAFSGNTIYF	TGTGCCAGCAGTTTGTATGGGGACAGAGCTTTCTCTGGAAACACCATATATTTT
-	TRBV5-1	TRBJ2-1	TRBD2	CASSPELAGANNEQFF	TGCGCCAGCAGCCCTGAGCTAGCGGGAGCGAACAATGAGCAGTTCTTC
-	TRBV15	TRBJ1-4	TRBD1	CATSRVTGSNEKLFF	TGTGCCACCAGCAGGGTGACAGGGTCAAATGAAAAACTGTTTTTT
-	TRBV28	TRBJ2-2	TRBD1	CASSLGQIRGELFF	TGTGCCAGCAGTTTGGGACAGATCCGCGGGGAGCTGTTTTTT
-	TRBV5-8	TRBJ1-4	TRBD1	CASSRRQGREKLFF	TGTGCCAGCAGCCGACGACAGGGGCGAGAAAAACTGTTTTTT
-	TRBV27	TRBJ1-5	-	CASSLSSRGLGPQHF	TGTGCCAGCAGTTTGTCCAGCCGGGGGTTAGGGCCCCAGCATTTT
-	TRBV7-2	TRBJ2-2	TRBD2	CASSPPWPSGRSGELFF	TGTGCCAGCAGCCCCCCCTGGCCTAGCGGGAGGTCCGGGGAGCTGTTTTTT
-	TRBV19	TRBJ1-3	TRBD1	CASSLWTGSSGNTIYF	TGTGCCAGTAGCCTTTGGACAGGTTCATCAGGAAACACCATATATTTT
-	TRBV28	TRBJ2-4	TRBD2	CASSWGGTKNIQYF	TGTGCCAGCAGTTGGGGGGGAACCAAAAACATTCAGTACTTC
-	TRBV30	TRBJ2-3	-	CAWASTDTQYF	TGTGCCTGGGCTAGCACAGATACGCAGTATTTT
-	TRBV7-2	TRBJ1-1	-	CASSLLGGRGNTEAFF	TGTGCCAGCAGCTTATTGGGTGGGAGGGGGAACACTGAAGCTTTCTTT
-	TRBV28	TRBJ2-7	TRBD2	CASSLSGSRYEQYF	TGTGCCAGCAGTTTGAGCGGGAGTAGATACGAGCAGTACTTC
-	TRBV2	TRBJ2-3	TRBD2	CASSPGLANPDTQYF	TGTGCCAGCAGTCCGGGACTAGCGAATCCAGATACGCAGTATTTT
-	TRBV6-5	TRBJ2-7	-	CASSSPRGAGAYEQYF	TGTGCCAGCAGTTCCCCCCGAGGAGCAGGAGCCTACGAGCAGTACTTC
-	TRBV5-4	TRBJ1-4	-	CASSLATGRNEKLFF	TGTGCCAGCAGCTTGGCAACGGGCCGTAATGAAAAACTGTTTTTT
-	TRBV5-1	TRBJ2-3	TRBD2	CASSDPGTSGSVQYF	TGCGCCAGCAGCGACCCCGGGACTAGCGGGAGTGTGCAGTATTTT